These 29 T cell receptor beta chains share one sample of origin, sequenced in a study of T cells in Graves' hyperthyroidism and ophthalmopathy. Amplification of TCR beta CDR3 regions used RNA as the template. Using the HTBI primer set, a first-round RT-PCR was run on the TCR CDR3. MiXCR, run by TCRdb on the multiplex PCR reads, gives a single entry per CDR3 protein. The top ten clones hold 16% of a sample with 550,000 to 850,000 distinct CDR3 sequences, 18% of them seen once. The specimen sequenced was blood. The source is a woman between 45 and 60 years old with Graves' hyperthyroidism that later progressed to Graves' ophthalmopathy.

This clonotype appeared a few times. The chain uses TRBV12-5 and TRBJ1-2; 7 bases fit TRBD1. The CDR3 spans 14 residues. J gave up 5 bases and V 1 base, and 4 bases lay outside the gene matches. Germline CDR1 and CDR2: LGHNT and FRNRAP. CDR3 residues: CASGLGDRYYGYTF. The CDR3 nucleotides are TGTGCTAGTGGTTTGGGGGACAGATATTATGGCTACACCTTC.

This clonotype was recorded at least ten times. V and J are TRBV28 and TRBJ2-1; 7 bases match TRBD1. This CDR3 has 13 amino acids. After removal of 6 bases from V and 9 bases from J, the junction contained 8 bases not matched to a gene. CDR1 is MDHEN and CDR2 is SYDVKM in the germline V gene. CDR3 nucleotides: TGTGCCAGCAGACAGGGGACAAGGAGTGAGCAGTTCTTC. Translated: CASRQGTRSEQFF.

This clonotype was seen only a few times. The V gene is TRBV6-1, the J gene TRBJ2-1; 13 bases agree with TRBD2. This CDR3 contains 15 residues. J lost 8 bases, V lost 6 bases, and 7 bases had no gene match. In germline, CDR1 is MNHNS, CDR2 SASEGT. CDR3 in DNA: TGTGCCAGCAGCCAGACTAGCGGGGGGACCGATGAGCAGTTCTTC. The encoded protein is CASSQTSGGTDEQFF.

This clonotype was found a few times. The rearrangement joins TRBV29-1 to TRBJ2-1; D ambiguous. The CDR3 contains 14 residues. Per the germline V gene, CDR1 is SQVTM and CDR2 is ANQGSEA. V shed 3 bases and J shed 0 bases, with 9 bases lying between them. The CDR3 DNA reads TGCAGCGTTGACCCTCCCAGCTCCTACAATGAGCAGTTCTTC. Translated, it gives CSVDPPSSYNEQFF.

Only a few counts were recorded for this clonotype. J is TRBJ2-4 and V is TRBV11-2, with 8 bases fitting TRBD2. V was clipped by 7 bases and J by 7 bases; unmatched bases: 12. The germline V gene has CDR1 SGHAT and CDR2 FQNNGV. The CDR3 consists of 15 residues. The CDR3 coding sequence is TGTGCCAGCACCTCCCTCGGGGGGGGGGGGAACATTCAGTACTTC. Its translation: CASTSLGGGGNIQYF.

The chain has TRBV6-6 and TRBJ2-5; D is possibly TRBD1 or TRBD2 (5 bases each). The V end was cut by 2 bases, the J end by 1 base, with 14 bases between. The CDR3 spans 16 residues. CDR1 is MNHNY and CDR2 is SVGAGI in the germline V gene (reference sequence). In nucleotides, the CDR3 is TGTGCCAGCAGTTACCTGGGACGGCTGGGCCAAGAGACCCAGTACTTC. Amino acids: CASSYLGRLGQETQYF.

The rearrangement uses TRBV7-2 and TRBJ2-5; D tentatively reads TRBD1 or TRBD2 (6 bases each). CDR1 and CDR2 from the germline V gene are SGHTA and FQGNSA. Trimming removed 3 bases at V and 5 bases at J, with 13 bases between. The CDR3 length is 14 residues. Here the CDR3 DNA reads TGTGCCAGCAGCTTGGTGGGGGGCCATGAGACCCAGTACTTC. Translation: CASSLVGGHETQYF.

This clonotype was detected only a few times. The chain couples TRBV18 to TRBJ1-1, with D unclear. The V end lost 5 bases, the J end lost 3 bases, and 13 bases lay between the germline ends. From germline, CDR1 is KGHSH and CDR2 LQKENI. The CDR3 totals 14 residues. The chain's CDR3 is CASSIGVWDTEAFF. CDR3 DNA: TGTGCCAGCTCAATCGGGGTTTGGGACACTGAAGCTTTCTTT.

V gene TRBV20-1 combines with J gene TRBJ1-2; D gene ambiguous. This CDR3 region has 13 residues. V dropped 0 bases and J dropped 4 bases, with 9 bases sitting between them. Looked up from germline, CDR1 is DFQATT and CDR2 is SNEGSKA (reference sequence). CDR3 in amino acids: CSARDLGVYGYTF. The CDR3 region has the DNA TGCAGTGCTAGAGATCTTGGGGTCTATGGCTACACCTTC.

V and J are TRBV7-8 and TRBJ2-7; D is unresolved. Germline V gives CDR1 SGHVS, CDR2 FQNEAQ. Trimming cost V 1 base and J 1 base, with 8 bases left between them. This CDR3 is 14 amino acids long. The DNA of the CDR3 is TGTGCCAGCAGCTTAGGCCGAACATCCTACGAGCAGTACTTC. Its protein is CASSLGRTSYEQYF.

This clonotype was found once. The gene calls are TRBV9 and TRBJ2-1; 8 nucleotides agree with TRBD2. Trimming removed 0 bases from V and 9 bases from J; junction bases left unmatched: 11. CDR3 length equals 16 residues. Germline CDR1 SGDLS, CDR2 YYNGEE. CDR3 bases: TGTGCCAGCAGCGTAGTCGGCGGGGGGCTGTCTAGTGAGCAGTTCTTC. Translating it yields CASSVVGGGLSSEQFF.

This clonotype was picked up a small number of times. The chain uses TRBV5-5 and TRBJ1-5, with TRBD1 identical over 11 bases. CDR1 and CDR2 from the germline V gene are SGHKS and YYEKEE (reference sequence). The CDR3 length is 14 residues. Losses at the gene ends were 7 bases for V and 7 bases for J; bases not matched to a gene: 7. Here the CDR3 reads CASQRTGGGQPQHF. The CDR3 DNA reads as TGTGCCAGCCAAAGGACAGGGGGCGGACAGCCCCAGCATTTT.

The table lists this clonotype with many counts. The chain uses TRBV20-1 and TRBJ1-1; a possible D gene is TRBD1 (5 bases). This CDR3 comprises 15 residues. Trimming cost V 2 bases and J 0 bases, with 13 bases left between them. Germline CDR1 and CDR2: DFQATT and SNEGSKA (reference sequence). CDR3 protein: CSARQTGRLNTEAFF. The CDR3, as DNA: TGCAGTGCTAGACAGACGGGACGGTTGAACACTGAAGCTTTCTTT.

The genes are TRBV15 and TRBJ1-5; tentative D call: TRBD1 (5 bases). The CDR3 sequence is 18 residues long. Germline CDR1 reads LNHNV; CDR2 reads YYDKDF (reference sequence). The V end lost 0 bases, the J end lost 7 bases, and 22 bases lay between the germline ends. CDR3 amino acids: CATSRDRDYGKGRQPQHF. The CDR3 nucleotides read TGTGCCACCAGCAGAGATCGGGACTACGGGAAGGGAAGACAGCCCCAGCATTTT.

This clonotype showed up just a few times. The gene calls are TRBV2 and TRBJ2-7; 8 bases map to TRBD1. CDR1 is SNHLY, CDR2 FYNNEI, per germline. The ends lost 6 bases at V and 5 bases at J; junction bases unmatched: 6. The CDR3 has 13 amino acids. The chain's CDR3 is CASRTYRGNEQYF. DNA for the CDR3: TGTGCCAGCAGAACGTACAGGGGGAACGAGCAGTACTTC. Drawing the rest from reference TRBV2 and TRBJ2-7, the complete variable domain is EPEVTQTPSHQVTQMGQEVILRCVPISNHLYFYWYRQILGQKVEFLVSFYNNEISEKSEIFDDQFSVERPDGSNFTLKIRSTKLEDSAMYFCASRTYRGNEQYFGPGTRLTVT.

V gene TRBV19 combines with J gene TRBJ2-5; 12 nucleotides agree with TRBD2. Trimming removed 5 bases from V and 4 bases from J; junction bases left unmatched: 5. The CDR3 contains 15 residues. CDR1 and CDR2 (germline): LNHDA, SQIVND (reference sequence). CDR3 protein: CASSVGLAGTETQYF. The DNA of the CDR3 is TGTGCCAGTAGTGTAGGACTAGCGGGGACAGAGACCCAGTACTTC.

V and J are TRBV12-3 or TRBV12-4 and TRBJ2-6, with 10 bases lining up with TRBD1. The CDR3 is 17 amino acids. Trimming at V came to 6 bases and at J to 3 bases, leaving 8 bases not matched to a gene. The CDR3 is CASSHGQGEIGANVLTF. The DNA for the CDR3 is TGTGCCAGCAGCCACGGACAGGGGGAAATTGGGGCCAACGTCCTGACTTTC.

This chain joins TRBV6-2 or TRBV6-3 and TRBJ2-7; 10 bases are a match to TRBD1. Germline values: CDR1 MNHEY, CDR2 SVGEGT. The CDR3 totals 18 residues. V was pared by 2 bases and J by 3 bases, with 13 bases of the junction left unmatched. CDR3 in DNA: TGTGCCAGCAGTTACCAAACGGGACAGGGGAGTACTGGCTACGAGCAGTACTTC. Translating it yields CASSYQTGQGSTGYEQYF.

The sample holds a few counts of this clonotype. The V gene is TRBV12-3 or TRBV12-4, the J gene TRBJ2-6; TRBD2 aligns across 7 bases. The V segment lost 8 bases and the J segment 2 bases; nucleotides outside the gene matches: 12. This CDR3 spans 17 amino acids. CDR3: CASLHSETSPGANVLTF. The CDR3 DNA follows: TGTGCCAGCCTACACTCCGAGACTAGCCCTGGGGCCAACGTCCTGACTTTC.

This clonotype was seen more than once but under ten times. The chain couples TRBV6-1 to TRBJ2-7; 8 nucleotides align to TRBD1. Germline trimming cut 8 bases from V and 0 bases from J; bases unmatched to any gene: 9. CDR3 size: 15 residues. The germline V gene has CDR1 MNHNS and CDR2 SASEGT. The CDR3 spells CASGGGTGPSYEQYF. The CDR3 region has the DNA TGTGCCAGCGGAGGAGGGACAGGACCCTCCTACGAGCAGTACTTC.

This chain connects TRBV12-3 or TRBV12-4 to TRBJ2-7; 13 nucleotides agree with TRBD2. The CDR3 runs to 13 residues. J lost 3 bases, V lost 10 bases, and 3 bases had no gene match. DNA of the CDR3: TGTGCCACTGGACTAGCGGGAGACTACGAGCAGTACTTC. Encoded protein: CATGLAGDYEQYF.

This clonotype came up a few times. J is TRBJ1-5 and V is TRBV27, with D unresolved. The CDR3 spans 15 residues. Trimming took off 3 bases at V and 4 bases at J, with 13 bases between the two ends. CDR1 and CDR2 (germline): MNHEY, SMNVEV (reference sequence). The CDR3 nucleotides read TGTGCCAGCAGTTTCGTGGGGTCGGGAAATCAGCCCCAGCATTTT. Its protein product is CASSFVGSGNQPQHF.

This clonotype was picked up many times. The V call is TRBV30, the J call TRBJ2-5, with TRBD2 matching over 7 bases. After removal of 3 bases from V and 4 bases from J, the junction contained 5 bases not matched to a gene. CDR3 length: 13 residues. CDR1 and CDR2 from the germline V gene are GTSNPN and SVGIG (reference sequence). As DNA, the CDR3 is TGTGCCTGGAGGGCAGCGGGGCTAGAGACCCAGTACTTC. Its protein is CAWRAAGLETQYF. Variable domain in full (rest from reference TRBV30 and TRBJ2-5): SQTIHQWPATLVQPVGSPLSLECTVEGTSNPNLYWYRQAAGRGLQLLFYSVGIGQISSEVPQNLSASRPQDRQFILSSKKLLLSDSGFYLCAWRAAGLETQYFGPGTRLLVL.

This clonotype occurred a few times. The rearrangement uses TRBV3-1 and TRBJ2-2; 8 bases fit TRBD2. The CDR3 runs to 16 residues. The V segment lost 4 bases and the J segment 6 bases; nucleotides outside the gene matches: 10. CDR1 and CDR2 (germline): LGHDT, YNNKEL (reference sequence). CDR3 loop: CASSRASGSLPGELFF. The CDR3 bases are TGTGCCAGCAGCCGAGCTAGCGGGTCTTTACCCGGGGAGCTGTTTTTT.

This clonotype showed up many times. V usage is TRBV12-3 or TRBV12-4 and J usage is TRBJ1-2; D is perhaps TRBD1 (6 bases). The V and J ends lost 5 bases and 6 bases respectively, with 16 bases between them. The CDR3 length is 14 residues. The CDR3 sequence: CASSPQGGYDGYTF. CDR3 coding DNA: TGTGCCAGCAGTCCACAGGGAGGGTATGATGGCTACACCTTC.

This clonotype has only a few counts. The V and J genes are TRBV29-1 and TRBJ1-1; maybe TRBD1 (5 bases). The V end lost 6 bases, the J end lost 1 base, and 12 bases lay between the germline ends. Germline CDR1 and CDR2: SQVTM and ANQGSEA. This CDR3 region has 13 residues. The CDR3 nucleotides are TGCAGCGTAGCAGACAGAACGAACACTGAAGCTTTCTTT. This encodes CSVADRTNTEAFF.

This clonotype was counted at least ten times. The chain is built from TRBV12-3 or TRBV12-4 and TRBJ1-2; possible D gene TRBD1, 6 bases. V was pared by 2 bases and J by 5 bases, with 15 bases between. This CDR3 comprises 15 residues. This chain's CDR3 is CASSLLEQGDYGYTF. The CDR3 DNA follows: TGTGCCAGCAGTTTATTGGAACAGGGCGATTATGGCTACACCTTC.

In this sample, this clonotype turned up a few times. The gene calls are TRBV19 and TRBJ1-4, with D perhaps TRBD1 (5 bases). The V gene's germline CDR1 is LNHDA and CDR2 SQIVND (reference sequence). The CDR3 totals 12 residues. The ends were cut back, 5 bases at V and 7 bases at J, with 8 bases in the middle. CDR3 nucleotide sequence: TGTGCCAGTAGTGCCGGGGCTGAAAAACTGTTTTTT. As protein: CASSAGAEKLFF.

The chain links TRBV6-1 to TRBJ2-1; maybe TRBD2 (6 bases). The length of the CDR3 is 16 residues. Germline assignment: CDR1 MNHNS and CDR2 SASEGT. V shed 3 bases and J shed 1 base, with 13 bases lying between them. The CDR3 region is CASSDRAGISYNEQFF. CDR3 sequence (DNA): TGTGCCAGCAGTGATAGGGCGGGGATATCCTACAATGAGCAGTTCTTC.